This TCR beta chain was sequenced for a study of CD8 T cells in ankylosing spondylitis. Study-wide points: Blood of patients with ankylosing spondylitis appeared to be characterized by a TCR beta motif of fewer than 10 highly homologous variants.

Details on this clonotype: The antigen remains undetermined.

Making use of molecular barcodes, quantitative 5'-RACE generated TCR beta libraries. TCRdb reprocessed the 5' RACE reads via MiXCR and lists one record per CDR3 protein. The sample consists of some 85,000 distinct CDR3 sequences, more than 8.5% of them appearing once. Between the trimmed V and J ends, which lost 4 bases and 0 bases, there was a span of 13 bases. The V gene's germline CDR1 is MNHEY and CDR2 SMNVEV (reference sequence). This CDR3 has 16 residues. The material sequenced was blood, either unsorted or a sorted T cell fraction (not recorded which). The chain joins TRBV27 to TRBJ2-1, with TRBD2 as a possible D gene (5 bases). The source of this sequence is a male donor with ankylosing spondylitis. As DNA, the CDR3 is TGTGCCAGCAGTTCTTGGACTGCAAGCTCCTACAATGAGCAGTTCTTC. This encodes CASSSWTASSYNEQFF.